The clone carrying this T cell receptor (beta chain) was counted between two and nine times. This record comes from a study of early T cells in non-severe SARS-CoV-2 infection. Study background: Whole-blood bulk RNA, unsorted, was sequenced, and chains were unpaired.

TCRdb independently ran MiXCR on the 5' RACE reads; one entry per CDR3 protein. The sample includes around 70,000 distinct CDR3 sequences, about 16% of them seen just once. The sequence was obtained from an adult who was a healthcare worker with PCR-confirmed SARS-CoV-2 infection or an uninfected control (not recorded which). Input material: whole blood.

The CDR3 loop is CASSVGVSAYEQYF. DNA for the CDR3: TGTGCCAGCAGCGTAGGGGTGTCCGCCTACGAGCAGTACTTC. The V gene is TRBV9, the J gene TRBJ2-7; D is uncertain. Trimming shortened V by 0 bases and J by 2 bases, and 9 bases separated the two germline ends. In germline, CDR1 is SGDLS, CDR2 YYNGEE. The CDR3 extends over 14 amino acids.